This T cell receptor beta chain is from a study of shared clonotypes between healthy human individuals. Notes on this clone: The antigen is not known. The same CDR3 also results from other DNA sequences found in this sample.

Some clones are missing from TCRdb's copy, which holds only in-frame ones; the method was immunoSEQ multiplex PCR. The profile shows about 1,500,000 clones, roughly 95% of them singletons. Findings and limits, study-wide: For sorted subsets, rarefaction showed incomplete sequencing despite large depth.

The sample taken for sequencing was naive CD4+ T cells sorted from blood. The subset was: CD45RA+ positively selected. The TCR comes from a man between 25 and 39 years old in good health.

The CDR3 DNA reads as TGTGCTAGTGGTTTATCCGGGGGTGAGACCCAGTACTTC. It encodes CASGLSGGETQYF. The V gene is TRBV12-5, the J gene TRBJ2-5; possibly TRBD2 for D (6 bases). Trimming removed 3 bases from V and 5 bases from J, with 10 bases in between. The CDR3 is made up of 13 amino acids. The germline CDR1 and CDR2 sequences are LGHNT and FRNRAP.